The TCR beta chain described here comes from a study of vaccination effects on CD4 cells after COVID-19. This CDR3 region has 14 residues. Germline V lookup: CDR1 SGHTA, CDR2 FQGTGA. Trimming at V came to 5 bases and at J to 7 bases, leaving 7 bases not matched to a gene. Viral peptide pool expansion of antigen-specific CD4+ T cells preceded sequencing in the ViraFEST assay. Having been cultured for roughly 11 days, the cells underwent CD4+ T cell isolation. People in the vaccine group had not been infected with SARS-CoV-2 before, and their nucleocapsid antibodies were negative. For this clone: Its antigen is currently unknown.

Method: immunoSEQ multiplex PCR; TCRdb's copy keeps in-frame clones and lacks some. The sample has more than 40,000 clones, roughly 72% seen once. The sequence derives from a human donor who received a COVID-19 vaccine. The sequences come from CD4+ T cells from PBMCs cultured with SARS-CoV-2 spike peptides, collected before COVID-19 vaccination. The rearrangement uses TRBV7-3 and TRBJ2-1, with 8 bases aligning to TRBD1. CDR3 sequence: CASSPDRERNEQFF. In DNA form, the CDR3 reads TGTGCCAGCAGCCCGGACAGGGAGAGGAATGAGCAGTTCTTC.